What follows are 30 T cell receptor beta chains derived from one specimen sequenced in a study of blood T cell repertoires in COVID-19. TCRdb's copy holds only in-frame clones and misses some; the assay was immunoSEQ multiplex PCR. The sample carries approximately 150,000 clones, approximately 89% recorded once. The source material was peripheral blood. Receptors originate from a man aged 60 to 69 with active or convalescent COVID-19.

The CDR3: CASSDRDQPQHF. The CDR3 DNA sequence: TGTGCCAGTAGTGACAGAGATCAGCCCCAGCATTTT. The rearrangement joins TRBV19 to TRBJ1-5, with D tentatively TRBD1 (5 bases). Germline CDR1 LNHDA, CDR2 SQIVND (reference sequence). V was trimmed by 5 bases and J by 5 bases, leaving 7 bases between them. This CDR3 has 12 amino acids. The full variable domain, rest sourced from reference TRBV19 and TRBJ1-5, is DGGITQSPKYLFRKEGQNVTLSCEQNLNHDAMYWYRQDPGQGLRLIYYSQIVNDFQKGDIAEGYSVSREKKESFPLTVTSAQKNPTAFYLCASSDRDQPQHFGDGTRLSIL.

The genes are TRBV28 and TRBJ1-4; 11 bases match TRBD1. Germline V gives CDR1 MDHEN, CDR2 SYDVKM. The CDR3 consists of 21 residues. Trimming cost V 4 bases and J 1 base; bases outside gene matches: 17. CDR3 sequence (DNA): TGTGCCAGCAGTTCCCTCAGATGGACAGGGGGCTTTGGGAGAACTAATGAAAAACTGTTTTTT. This sequence encodes CASSSLRWTGGFGRTNEKLFF.

The V gene is TRBV6-2 or TRBV6-3, the J gene TRBJ2-1; a weak D match, TRBD1 (5 bases). V dropped 4 bases and J dropped 0 bases, with 10 bases sitting between them. Germline loops: CDR1 MNHEY, CDR2 SVGEGT. This CDR3 has 15 residues. This CDR3 is CASSLQESSYNEQFF. As DNA, the CDR3 is TGTGCCAGCAGTTTACAGGAAAGCTCCTACAATGAGCAGTTCTTC.

The chain has TRBV7-2 and TRBJ2-1, with D uncertain. CDR3 length: 13 residues. Trimming removed 6 bases from V and 4 bases from J, with 10 bases in between. From germline, CDR1 is SGHTA and CDR2 FQGNSA. The CDR3 region is CASSSPAYNEQFF. CDR3 coding DNA: TGTGCCAGCAGTTCGCCAGCGTACAATGAGCAGTTCTTC.

The rearrangement joins TRBV7-2 to TRBJ2-7; 7 bases are a match to TRBD2. Germline CDR1 and CDR2: SGHTA and FQGNSA. The CDR3 loop spans 15 amino acids. J lost 2 bases, V lost 5 bases, and 9 bases had no gene match. The DNA for the CDR3 is TGTGCCAGCAGCGCGACGGGACTACATACCTACGAGCAGTACTTC. Its translation: CASSATGLHTYEQYF. Combining the CDR3 with reference TRBV7-2 and TRBJ2-7 gives the whole variable domain GAGVSQSPSNKVTEKGKDVELRCDPISGHTALYWYRQSLGQGLEFLIYFQGNSAPDKSGLPSDRFSAERTGGSVSTLTIQRTQQEDSAVYLCASSATGLHTYEQYFGPGTRLTVT.

The rearrangement joins TRBV6-5 to TRBJ1-1, with 7 bases that match TRBD1. Germline V gives CDR1 MNHEY, CDR2 SVGAGI. The CDR3 contains 12 residues. The V segment lost 8 bases and the J segment 5 bases; nucleotides outside the gene matches: 5. The CDR3 here is CASSTGETEAFF. CDR3 bases: TGTGCCAGCTCCACAGGGGAGACTGAAGCTTTCTTT.

The genes are TRBV19 and TRBJ2-7, with a weak D call TRBD2 (6 bases). CDR1 LNHDA and CDR2 SQIVND come from the germline V gene (reference sequence). Trimming stripped 5 bases from V and 4 bases from J, with 12 bases between. CDR3 length: 13 amino acids. The CDR3: CASSRGWKYEQYF. CDR3 sequence (DNA): TGTGCCAGTAGTCGGGGGTGGAAGTACGAGCAGTACTTC. The full variable domain, its missing parts supplied by reference TRBV19 and TRBJ2-7, is DGGITQSPKYLFRKEGQNVTLSCEQNLNHDAMYWYRQDPGQGLRLIYYSQIVNDFQKGDIAEGYSVSREKKESFPLTVTSAQKNPTAFYLCASSRGWKYEQYFGPGTRLTVT.

This clone has just one count. V and J are TRBV15 and TRBJ2-7; 10 bases map to TRBD2. Losses at the gene ends were 3 bases for V and 3 bases for J; bases not matched to a gene: 5. Germline V gene data show CDR1 as LNHNV and CDR2 as YYDKDF (reference sequence). This CDR3 contains 15 residues. CDR3 nucleotide sequence: TGTGCCACCAGCAGGGAACTAGCGGGATACTACGAGCAGTACTTC. This sequence encodes CATSRELAGYYEQYF. The full variable domain, with the rest looked up from reference TRBV15 and TRBJ2-7, is DAMVIQNPRYQVTQFGKPVTLSCSQTLNHNVMYWYQQKSSQAPKLLFHYYDKDFNNEADTPDNFQSRRPNTSFCFLDIRSPGLGDTAMYLCATSRELAGYYEQYFGPGTRLTVT.

This clone was observed once. CDR3 region: CASSPRGGTGYTF. CDR3 sequence (DNA): TGTGCCAGCAGCCCACGGGGGGGAACGGGCTACACCTTC. V and J are TRBV6-2 or TRBV6-3 and TRBJ1-2; maybe TRBD1 (5 bases). V was cut by 6 bases and J by 8 bases, with 16 bases left in between. This CDR3 comprises 13 residues. Germline CDR1 reads MNHEY; CDR2 reads SVGEGT.

The sample holds a few counts of this clone. J is TRBJ1-2 and V is TRBV6-2 or TRBV6-3; 7 positions agree with TRBD1. The CDR3 consists of 13 residues. Unmatched junction bases numbered 6, after V lost 5 bases and J lost 6 bases. Germline-derived CDR1 and CDR2 are MNHEY and SVGEGT. CDR3 sequence (DNA): TGTGCCAGCAGTGTGACAGGGATCCATGGCTACACCTTC. This codes for CASSVTGIHGYTF.

The rearrangement links TRBV27 to TRBJ1-5, with 11 nucleotides matching TRBD1. CDR1 and CDR2 from the germline V gene are MNHEY and SMNVEV (reference sequence). The V gene end was trimmed by 5 bases and the J gene end by 6 bases; junction bases not matched to a gene: 6. This CDR3 contains 15 residues. The CDR3 DNA reads TGTGCCAGCAGTCCTGGACAGGGGGCGTTTCAGCCCCAGCATTTT. Amino acids: CASSPGQGAFQPQHF.

The CDR3 DNA sequence: TGTGCCAGCAGTGAACAGGGGGCTAGCAATCAGCCCCAGCATTTT. Residues: CASSEQGASNQPQHF. The gene calls are TRBV6-1 and TRBJ1-5; 8 bases agree with TRBD1. The germline CDR1 and CDR2 sequences are MNHNS and SASEGT. The CDR3 loop spans 15 amino acids. J was trimmed by 0 bases and V by 2 bases; bases with no gene match: 0.

This chain links TRBV18 with TRBJ1-6; 11 nucleotides align to TRBD1. In germline, CDR1 is KGHSH, CDR2 LQKENI. CDR3 size: 16 residues. The junction had 4 bases not matched to a gene; V was cut back by 3 bases and J by 6 bases. Written as DNA, the CDR3 is TGTGCCAGCTCACCGTGGGACAGGGGGTCTAATTCACCCCTCCACTTT. As protein: CASSPWDRGSNSPLHF.

The V call is TRBV6-1, the J call TRBJ2-1; maybe TRBD1 (5 bases). The CDR3 runs to 15 residues. The V end lost 3 bases, the J end lost 2 bases, and 11 bases lay between the germline ends. CDR1 and CDR2 from the germline V gene are MNHNS and SASEGT. CDR3 loop: CASSDLLGAYNEQFF. For the CDR3, the DNA is TGTGCCAGCAGTGACCTCCTAGGGGCCTACAATGAGCAGTTCTTC.

The chain recombines TRBV13 with TRBJ2-1; 8 nucleotides line up with TRBD2. Germline V gene lookup returns CDR1 PRHDT and CDR2 FYEKMQ (reference sequence). The CDR3 extends over 19 amino acids. With 5 bases clipped from V and 0 bases from J, the junction kept 15 bases outside the gene matches. The CDR3 protein is CASSLLLAGGPSSYNEQFF. The CDR3 bases are TGTGCCAGCAGCCTCCTCTTGGCGGGAGGACCAAGCTCCTACAATGAGCAGTTCTTC.

In this sample, this clone turned up once. Here the CDR3 reads CASSDNRDNQPQHF. The CDR3 bases are TGTGCCAGCAGCGACAATCGAGACAATCAGCCCCAGCATTTT. The chain uses TRBV21-1 and TRBJ1-5; TRBD1, the D gene given by the table, was not confirmed from the DNA. TRBV21-1 is termed a pseudogene. The CDR3 consists of 14 residues.

The CDR3 DNA is TGTGCCTGGAGTGTGGGTTCAGGGTGGGAAAAACTGTTTTTT. This codes for CAWSVGSGWEKLFF. The gene calls are TRBV30 and TRBJ1-4; a weak D match, TRBD1 (5 bases). The CDR3 has 14 residues. Trimming removed 0 bases at V and 8 bases at J, with 13 bases between. CDR1 is GTSNPN, CDR2 SVGIG, per germline (reference sequence). The full variable domain, its missing parts supplied by reference TRBV30 and TRBJ1-4, is SQTIHQWPATLVQPVGSPLSLECTVEGTSNPNLYWYRQAAGRGLQLLFYSVGIGQISSEVPQNLSASRPQDRQFILSSKKLLLSDSGFYLCAWSVGSGWEKLFFGSGTQLSVL.

The J gene is TRBJ2-5, the V gene TRBV19, with 10 nucleotides matching TRBD1. V lost 5 bases to trimming and J lost 5 bases; unmatched junction nucleotides: 5. The CDR3 runs 14 residues. CDR1 LNHDA and CDR2 SQIVND come from the germline V gene (reference sequence). CDR3 nucleotide sequence: TGTGCCAGTAGTCCCGGGACAGGGGTGGAGACCCAGTACTTC. Amino acids: CASSPGTGVETQYF.

The chain has TRBV11-2 and TRBJ2-5; 8 nucleotides align to TRBD1. The trim removed 4 bases at V and 0 bases at J, leaving 7 bases unmatched. CDR3 size: 16 residues. Germline V gene data show CDR1 as SGHAT and CDR2 as FQNNGV. Here the CDR3 reads CASSSKDRAYQETQYF. The CDR3 nucleotides are TGTGCCAGCAGCTCCAAGGACAGGGCGTACCAAGAGACCCAGTACTTC. The variable domain in full, with the rest retrieved from reference TRBV11-2 and TRBJ2-5, is EAGVAQSPRYKIIEKRQSVAFWCNPISGHATLYWYQQILGQGPKLLIQFQNNGVVDDSQLPKDRFSAERLKGVDSTLKIQPAKLEDSAVYLCASSSKDRAYQETQYFGPGTRLLVL.

The rearrangement joins TRBV28 to TRBJ2-7, with TRBD2 identical over 9 bases. This CDR3 has 17 amino acids. The J segment lost 2 bases and the V segment lost 3 bases, leaving 11 bases of the junction unmatched. From germline, CDR1 is MDHEN and CDR2 SYDVKM. The CDR3 nucleotides are TGTGCCAGCAGTTTCGCCGGGACTAGCTTTTCTGCCTACGAGCAGTACTTC. This codes for CASSFAGTSFSAYEQYF.

In DNA, the CDR3 is TGTGCCAGTGGCCAGGGGAACTACTATGGCTACACCTTC. Translating it yields CASGQGNYYGYTF. J is TRBJ1-2 and V is TRBV19; D possibly corresponds to TRBD1 (6 bases). V was trimmed by 8 bases and J by 3 bases, leaving 13 bases between them. The germline V gene has CDR1 LNHDA and CDR2 SQIVND (reference sequence). CDR3 length: 13 residues.

The chain has TRBV7-2 and TRBJ2-7; 10 positions agree with TRBD1. The CDR3 is made up of 15 amino acids. Germline trimming cut 5 bases from V and 4 bases from J; bases unmatched to any gene: 8. Looked up from germline, CDR1 is SGHTA and CDR2 is FQGNSA. CDR3 DNA sequence: TGTGCCAGCAGCGTAAAGACAGGGGGCTGGTACGAGCAGTACTTC. Encoded protein: CASSVKTGGWYEQYF.

The rearrangement joins TRBV6-6 to TRBJ2-3; TRBD2 agrees at 8 bases. Germline CDR1 MNHNY, CDR2 SVGAGI (reference sequence). This CDR3 region has 16 residues. Trimming took 2 bases from V and 1 from J; bases not matched to a gene: 5. CDR3 nucleotide sequence: TGTGCCAGCAGTTACGCAGCGGGAGCCCGCACAGATACGCAGTATTTT. Translating it yields CASSYAAGARTDTQYF.

CDR3 nucleotides: TGTGCCAGCAGCTTGGGCAGGGGCTCCTACAATGAGCAGTTCTTC. Translating gives CASSLGRGSYNEQFF. The gene calls are TRBV7-3 and TRBJ2-1, with a weak D call TRBD1 (6 bases). V gave up 3 bases and J gave up 0 bases, with 9 bases separating them. Germline V CDR1 and CDR2: SGHTA, FQGTGA. The CDR3 spans 15 residues. Supplemented by reference TRBV7-3 and TRBJ2-1, the full variable domain reads GAGVSQTPSNKVTEKGKYVELRCDPISGHTALYWYRQSLGQGPEFLIYFQGTGAADDSGLPNDRFFAVRPEGSVSTLKIQRTERGDSAVYLCASSLGRGSYNEQFFGPGTRLTVL.

The chain couples TRBV28 to TRBJ1-5; D unclear. Trimming left V 6 bases short and J 3 bases short, with 6 bases between. The germline gives CDR1 MDHEN, CDR2 SYDVKM. The CDR3 has 12 residues. The CDR3 loop is CASSFPNQPQHF. The CDR3 region has the DNA TGTGCCAGCAGCTTTCCCAATCAGCCCCAGCATTTT.

The rearrangement joins TRBV2 to TRBJ1-5; TRBD1 matches at 9 bases. Germline-derived CDR1 and CDR2 are SNHLY and FYNNEI. V was clipped by 8 bases and J by 7 bases; unmatched bases: 9. This CDR3 is 14 amino acids long. The CDR3 protein is CASGDRAISQPQHF. The DNA for the CDR3 is TGTGCCAGCGGGGACAGGGCTATAAGCCAGCCCCAGCATTTT.

The gene calls are TRBV10-3 and TRBJ1-5; 10 bases line up with TRBD1. The CDR3 contains 18 residues. Germline values: CDR1 ENHRY, CDR2 SYGVKD. V was clipped by 2 bases and J by 5 bases; unmatched bases: 12. CDR3 sequence reads: CAISEGRDRGHGDQPQHF. The CDR3 DNA sequence: TGTGCCATCAGTGAGGGCCGGGACAGGGGCCATGGGGATCAGCCCCAGCATTTT.

This sequence joins TRBV4-3 and TRBJ1-4; 9 bases agree with TRBD1. The CDR3 length is 15 residues. The germline gives CDR1 LGHNA, CDR2 YSLEER. The J segment lost 8 bases and the V segment lost 5 bases, leaving 9 bases of the junction unmatched. The CDR3 coding sequence is TGCGCCAGCAGCGCGGAGACAGGGGGGCGGGAAAAACTGTTTTTT. Encoded protein: CASSAETGGREKLFF.

The rearrangement joins TRBV28 to TRBJ2-3, with 10 bases lining up with TRBD2. There are 16 residues in the CDR3. Germline CDR1 is MDHEN and CDR2 is SYDVKM. Germline trimming cut 1 base from V and 3 bases from J; bases unmatched to any gene: 4. The CDR3 DNA sequence: TGTGCCAGCAGTTTATCCGGGACTAGCGAGACAGATACGCAGTATTTT. It yields the protein CASSLSGTSETDTQYF.

This chain joins TRBV29-1 and TRBJ2-3; 7 bases are a match to TRBD2. Germline CDR1 is SQVTM and CDR2 is ANQGSEA. The J segment lost 3 bases and the V segment lost 4 bases, leaving 7 bases of the junction unmatched. CDR3 length equals 14 residues. DNA for the CDR3: TGCAGCGTTGCCGTCGGCGGGAGTACAGATACGCAGTATTTT. As protein: CSVAVGGSTDTQYF.